This is a list of T cell receptor beta chains from one sample in a study of blood T cells in healthy people across ages. TCRdb passed the 5' RACE reads through MiXCR, listing each CDR3 protein once. The table shows a few hundred thousand distinct CDR3 sequences, with about a quarter occurring only once. These data are also associated with another study on T cells of mothers and their children.

Material for sequencing was blood. These receptors originate from a boy younger than 10 in good health. CDR3s include the opening cysteine and the closing phenylalanine or tryptophan. A D gene is named only where the DNA matches it firmly. The listing skips clone size in some rows; elsewhere it reads once, few, many or a size class.

clone_size j_call d_call v_call cdr3_aa cdr3_nt
few TRBJ2-7 - TRBV21-1 CASSLPTGAAYEQYF TGTGCCAGCAGCCTCCCGACAGGGGCCGCCTACGAGCAGTACTTC
- TRBJ2-1 - TRBV2 CASQPGGYNEQFF TGTGCCAGCCAGCCGGGCGGATACAATGAGCAGTTCTTC
few TRBJ2-7 TRBD2 TRBV2 CASRELAGGHYEQYF TGTGCCAGCAGAGAGCTAGCGGGAGGGCACTACGAGCAGTACTTC
- TRBJ2-5 - TRBV13 CASRSEKRGQETQYF TGTGCCAGCCGGTCGGAGAAAAGAGGTCAAGAGACCCAGTACTTC
- TRBJ2-7 - TRBV7-2 CASSSGWFYEQYF TGTGCCAGCAGCTCCGGTTGGTTCTACGAGCAGTACTTC
- TRBJ2-7 TRBD2 TRBV5-1 CASSFRLAEGAYEQYF TGCGCCAGCAGTTTTCGACTAGCCGAAGGTGCCTACGAGCAGTACTTC
- TRBJ2-7 - TRBV29-1 CSVDTFYEQYF TGCAGCGTTGACACCTTCTACGAGCAGTACTTC
- TRBJ2-1 TRBD2 TRBV6-5 CASSYSGLAYNEQFF TGTGCCAGCAGTTACTCGGGACTAGCGTACAATGAGCAGTTCTTC
- TRBJ2-2 TRBD2 TRBV6-6 CASSSPGGSTGELFF TGTGCCAGCAGTTCCCCAGGCGGGAGCACCGGGGAGCTGTTTTTT
few TRBJ1-2 - TRBV20-1 CSSRGSRPFRNYGYTF TGCAGCTCAAGAGGGAGCAGGCCGTTTAGAAACTATGGCTACACCTTC
- TRBJ2-5 TRBD1 TRBV29-1 CSVGIRDRGQETQYF TGCAGCGTGGGAATCCGGGACAGGGGTCAAGAGACCCAGTACTTC
many TRBJ2-5 - TRBV29-1 CSVEDRRNQETQYF TGCAGCGTTGAAGATCGGCGGAACCAAGAGACCCAGTACTTC
- TRBJ2-5 TRBD2 TRBV29-1 CSTRGEPGGGAFTQETQYF TGCAGCACGCGGGGGGAACCCGGTGGGGGCGCTTTCACCCAAGAGACCCAGTACTTC
- TRBJ2-4 - TRBV5-1 CASSLAPHSPKNIQYF TGCGCCAGCAGCTTGGCACCGCATTCCCCCAAAAACATTCAGTACTTC
many TRBJ1-4 - TRBV10-3 CAISEVVNEKLFF TGTGCCATCAGCGAGGTAGTTAATGAAAAACTGTTTTTT
many TRBJ1-2 TRBD1 TRBV7-9 CASGQGAYGYTF TGTGCCAGCGGACAGGGGGCTTATGGCTACACCTTC
- TRBJ1-2 TRBD1 TRBV7-2 CASSYYGRGRVEYGYTF TGTGCCAGCAGCTATTACGGGAGGGGGCGAGTAGAGTATGGCTACACCTTC
few TRBJ2-4 - TRBV6-5 CASSYSLATVDIQYF TGTGCCAGCAGTTACAGCCTAGCCACCGTTGACATTCAGTACTTC
- TRBJ2-2 - TRBV20-1 CSARDILTGELFF TGCAGTGCTAGAGATATATTAACCGGGGAGTTGTTTTTT
few TRBJ2-2 - TRBV25-1 CASSQVDSDTGELFF TGTGCCAGCAGCCAGGTAGACTCAGACACCGGGGAGCTGTTTTTT
- TRBJ1-2 TRBD1 TRBV6-2/TRBV6-3 CASSPMGQGNYGYTF TGTGCCAGCAGCCCTATGGGACAGGGGAACTATGGCTACACCTTC
- TRBJ2-1 - TRBV13 CASSSSGVKYNEQFF TGTGCCAGCAGCTCTTCCGGGGTAAAATATAATGAGCAGTTCTTC
- TRBJ2-7 TRBD1 TRBV20-1 CSARVPGTGVHEQYF TGCAGTGCTAGAGTCCCAGGGACAGGGGTCCACGAGCAGTACTTC
once TRBJ2-1 TRBD2 TRBV7-2 CASMGTSGYYDEQFF TGTGCCAGCATGGGGACTAGCGGTTATTACGATGAGCAGTTCTTC
few TRBJ2-3 TRBD2 TRBV4-3 CASSQGGLAGYTDTQYF TGCGCCAGCAGCCAAGGAGGCCTAGCGGGATACACAGATACGCAGTATTTT
few TRBJ1-5 - TRBV2 CASSGPGRNQPQHF TGTGCCAGCAGTGGCCCAGGTCGCAATCAGCCCCAGCATTTT
- TRBJ1-1 - TRBV7-9 CASSLDTNTEAFF TGTGCCAGCAGCTTAGATACGAACACTGAAGCTTTCTTT
- TRBJ2-4 - TRBV9 CASSVGGAMAKNIQYF TGTGCCAGCAGCGTAGGGGGTGCTATGGCCAAAAACATTCAGTACTTC
few TRBJ1-1 - TRBV20-1 CSARRGDSEAFF TGCAGTGCTAGAAGGGGAGACAGTGAAGCTTTCTTT
few TRBJ2-1 TRBD2 TRBV7-6 CASSLSGRSRNEQFF TGTGCCAGCAGCCTTAGCGGGAGGTCGAGGAATGAGCAGTTCTTC
many TRBJ2-7 - TRBV6-6 CASSYAGTYEQYF TGTGCCAGCAGTTACGCGGGAACCTACGAGCAGTACTTC
- TRBJ2-5 - TRBV29-1 CSEEGPGEGTQYF TGCAGCGAAGAGGGTCCGGGGGAAGGGACCCAGTACTTC
few TRBJ1-1 - TRBV6-5 CASRDGVEAFF TGTGCCAGCAGGGACGGGGTTGAAGCTTTCTTT
- TRBJ2-1 - TRBV7-2 CASSLARRAYNEQFF TGTGCCAGCAGCTTAGCCCGGCGGGCCTACAATGAGCAGTTCTTC
- TRBJ2-2 TRBD1 TRBV9 CASSVETGGRTGELFF TGTGCCAGCAGCGTTGAGACAGGGGGGCGGACCGGGGAGCTGTTTTTT
- TRBJ2-4 - TRBV6-2/TRBV6-3 CASKGLAKNIQYF TGTGCCAGCAAAGGCCTAGCCAAAAACATTCAGTACTTC
few TRBJ2-2 - TRBV29-1 CSVAYTGELFF TGCAGCGTTGCCTACACCGGGGAGCTGTTTTTT
- TRBJ1-6 - TRBV28 CASSPYLGQNSPLHF TGTGCCAGCAGTCCGTATTTGGGACAAAATTCACCCCTCCACTTT
- TRBJ2-3 - TRBV10-3 CAITGGRGADTQYF TGTGCCATCACCGGAGGAAGGGGCGCAGATACGCAGTATTTT
- TRBJ1-2 TRBD1 TRBV6-8 CASSSRAGTDHGYTF TGTGCCAGCAGTTCCCGAGCCGGGACAGACCATGGCTACACCTTC
few TRBJ2-1 TRBD2 TRBV6-5 CASSYFRGLAGVNEQFF TGTGCCAGCAGTTACTTTCGGGGACTAGCGGGCGTCAATGAGCAGTTCTTC
- TRBJ2-7 - TRBV5-1 CASSPATGGVTYEQYF TGCGCCAGCAGCCCCGCTACAGGGGGGGTGACTTACGAGCAGTACTTC
- TRBJ2-2 TRBD2 TRBV12-3/TRBV12-4 CTSTPGLAGFGELFF TGTACCAGTACTCCCGGACTAGCGGGATTCGGGGAGCTGTTTTTT
few TRBJ2-3 - TRBV12-3/TRBV12-4 CASSLYDRDTQYF TGTGCCAGCAGTTTGTACGATCGAGATACGCAGTATTTT
- TRBJ1-5 - TRBV12-3/TRBV12-4 CASSFGAENQPQHF TGTGCCAGCAGTTTTGGGGCCGAAAATCAGCCCCAGCATTTT
- TRBJ2-2 - TRBV7-8 CASSFETAFTGELFF TGTGCCAGCAGCTTTGAGACAGCTTTTACCGGGGAGCTGTTTTTT
few TRBJ2-1 - TRBV24-1 CATSDGGNNEQFF TGTGCCACCAGTGACGGGGGCAACAATGAGCAGTTCTTC
few TRBJ1-1 - TRBV7-2 CASSLPLGRFEAFF TGTGCCAGCAGCTTACCTTTGGGACGGTTTGAAGCTTTCTTT
few TRBJ1-5 - TRBV3-1 CASSPGGNSNQPQHF TGTGCCAGCAGCCCAGGAGGGAATAGCAATCAGCCCCAGCATTTT
many TRBJ2-4 - TRBV12-3/TRBV12-4 CAARRLAVAKNIQYF TGTGCCGCCAGGAGGCTAGCTGTAGCCAAAAACATTCAGTACTTC
few TRBJ2-7 - TRBV29-1 CSVETFDGSSYEQYF TGCAGCGTTGAAACTTTCGACGGGAGCTCCTACGAGCAGTACTTC
- TRBJ1-4 - TRBV20-1 CSATGEKLFF TGCAGTGCTACGGGGGAAAAACTGTTTTTT
few TRBJ2-4 TRBD1 TRBV6-2/TRBV6-3 CASRTGGFLAKNIQYF TGTGCCAGCCGGACAGGGGGCTTCCTAGCCAAAAACATTCAGTACTTC
- TRBJ2-1 - TRBV7-2 CASSYGGPYNEQFF TGTGCCAGCAGTTACGGGGGACCTTACAATGAGCAGTTCTTC
once TRBJ2-2 - TRBV29-1 CSVEPNTGELFF TGCAGCGTTGAACCAAACACCGGGGAGCTGTTTTTT
- TRBJ2-1 TRBD1 TRBV27 CASGRDRIYGEQFF TGTGCCAGCGGCCGGGACAGGATCTACGGTGAGCAGTTCTTC
- TRBJ2-7 TRBD2 TRBV20-1 CSARSTVAGAHEQYF TGCAGTGCGAGAAGTACGGTAGCGGGAGCTCACGAGCAGTACTTC
few TRBJ2-6 TRBD1 TRBV6-1 CASSPRTGQSGANVLTF TGTGCCAGCAGCCCCAGGACAGGCCAATCTGGGGCCAACGTCCTGACTTTC
few TRBJ2-5 - TRBV7-9 CASSLGDGPETQYF TGTGCCAGCAGCTTAGGAGATGGTCCAGAGACCCAGTACTTC
- TRBJ1-2 TRBD1 TRBV5-1 CASSLAGGEYGYTF TGCGCCAGCAGCTTGGCAGGGGGCGAATATGGCTACACCTTC